This T cell receptor beta chain was recovered during a study of shared clonotypes between healthy human individuals. Study results and limitations: Naive subsets, compared against memory subsets, generally had larger estimated richness values.

A word on this clone: Antigen unknown.

A CD45RA+ naive subset and a CD45RA-negative memory subset were split from CD4+ cells. Only in-frame clones appear in the TCRdb table, and some are missing; sequencing was by immunoSEQ multiplex PCR. The table includes more than 500,000 clones, approximately 94% detected once. Material: naive CD4+ T cells sorted from blood. Specified subset: CD45RA+ positively selected. The sequence was collected from a woman aged 30 to 39 in good health.

The CDR3 loop is CASSLDGNQPQHF. The CDR3 bases are TGTGCCAGCAGCCTCGACGGCAATCAGCCCCAGCATTTT. V usage is TRBV2 and J usage is TRBJ1-5; D unclear. CDR3 size: 13 residues. Germline V gene lookup returns CDR1 SNHLY and CDR2 FYNNEI. Trimming left V 6 bases short and J 2 bases short, with 8 bases between.